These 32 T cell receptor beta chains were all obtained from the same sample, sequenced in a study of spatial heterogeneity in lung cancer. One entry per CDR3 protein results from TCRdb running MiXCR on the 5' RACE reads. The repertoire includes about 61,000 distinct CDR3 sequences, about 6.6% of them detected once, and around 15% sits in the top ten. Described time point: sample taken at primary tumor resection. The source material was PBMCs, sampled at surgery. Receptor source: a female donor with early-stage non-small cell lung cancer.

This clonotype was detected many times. The CDR3 here is CASSQHSGQVGYGYTF. CDR3 nucleotides: TGCGCCAGCAGCCAACACTCCGGACAGGTTGGCTATGGCTACACCTTC. The rearrangement joins TRBV4-1 to TRBJ1-2, with 7 bases aligning to TRBD1. The CDR3 extends over 16 amino acids. Germline assignment: CDR1 MGHRA and CDR2 YSYEKL. V lost 2 bases, J lost 4 bases, and 10 bases stayed unmatched.

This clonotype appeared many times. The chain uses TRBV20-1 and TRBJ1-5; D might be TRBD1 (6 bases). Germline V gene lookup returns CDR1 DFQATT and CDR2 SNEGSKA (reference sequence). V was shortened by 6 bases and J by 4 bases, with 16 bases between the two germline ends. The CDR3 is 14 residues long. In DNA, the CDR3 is TGCAGTGCCGCGGGGCGAGGGGGTAATCAGCCCCAGCATTTT. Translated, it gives CSAAGRGGNQPQHF.

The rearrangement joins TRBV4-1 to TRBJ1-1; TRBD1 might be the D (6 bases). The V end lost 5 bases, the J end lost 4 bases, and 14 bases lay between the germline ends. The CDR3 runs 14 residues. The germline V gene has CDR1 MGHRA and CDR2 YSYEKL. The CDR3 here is CASSTTGFGTEAFF. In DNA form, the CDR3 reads TGCGCCAGCAGCACCACAGGGTTCGGCACTGAAGCTTTCTTT.

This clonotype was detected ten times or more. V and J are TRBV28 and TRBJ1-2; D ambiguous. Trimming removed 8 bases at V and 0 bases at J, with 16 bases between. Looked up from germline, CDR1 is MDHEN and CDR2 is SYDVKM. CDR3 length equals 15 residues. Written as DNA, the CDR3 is TGTGCCAGCTATTGGGGAGTGGAGACTAACTATGGCTACACCTTC. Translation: CASYWGVETNYGYTF.

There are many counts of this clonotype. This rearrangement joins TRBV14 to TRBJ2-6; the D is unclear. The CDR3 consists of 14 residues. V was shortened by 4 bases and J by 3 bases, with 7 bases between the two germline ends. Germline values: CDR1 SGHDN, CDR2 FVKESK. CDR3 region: CASSPLGGANVLTF. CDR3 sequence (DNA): TGTGCCAGCAGCCCGCTGGGTGGGGCCAACGTCCTGACTTTC.

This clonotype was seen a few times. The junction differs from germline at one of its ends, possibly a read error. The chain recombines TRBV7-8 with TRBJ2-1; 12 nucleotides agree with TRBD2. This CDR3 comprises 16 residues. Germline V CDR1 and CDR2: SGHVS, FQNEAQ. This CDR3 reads CASSQGTSGYYDEQFF. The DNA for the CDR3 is TGTGCCAGCAGCCAGGGGACTAGCGGGTACTACGATGAGCAGTTCTTC.

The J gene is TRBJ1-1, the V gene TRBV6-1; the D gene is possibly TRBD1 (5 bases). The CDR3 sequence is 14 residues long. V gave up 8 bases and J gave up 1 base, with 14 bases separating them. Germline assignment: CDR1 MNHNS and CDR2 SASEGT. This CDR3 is CASGSGIPNTEAFF. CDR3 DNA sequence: TGTGCCAGCGGATCAGGGATTCCGAACACTGAAGCTTTCTTT.

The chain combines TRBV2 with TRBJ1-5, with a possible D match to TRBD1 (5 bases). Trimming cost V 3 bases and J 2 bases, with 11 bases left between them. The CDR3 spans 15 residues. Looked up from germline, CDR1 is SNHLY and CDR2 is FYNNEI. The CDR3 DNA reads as TGTGCCAGCAGTGAGGAGTGGGGGGGCAATCAGCCCCAGCATTTT. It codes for CASSEEWGGNQPQHF.

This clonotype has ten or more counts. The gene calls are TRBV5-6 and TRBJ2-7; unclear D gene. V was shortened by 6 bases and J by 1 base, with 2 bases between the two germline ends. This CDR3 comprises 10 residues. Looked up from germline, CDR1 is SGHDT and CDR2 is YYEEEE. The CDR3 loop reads CASTSYEQYV. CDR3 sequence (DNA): TGTGCCAGCACTTCCTACGAGCAGTACGTC.

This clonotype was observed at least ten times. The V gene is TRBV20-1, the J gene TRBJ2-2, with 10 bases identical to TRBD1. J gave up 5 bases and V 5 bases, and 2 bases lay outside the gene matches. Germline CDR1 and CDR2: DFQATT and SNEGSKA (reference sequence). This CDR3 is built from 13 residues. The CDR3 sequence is CSARGQGTGELFF. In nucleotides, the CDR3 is TGCAGTGCTCGGGGACAGGGGACCGGGGAGCTGTTTTTT.

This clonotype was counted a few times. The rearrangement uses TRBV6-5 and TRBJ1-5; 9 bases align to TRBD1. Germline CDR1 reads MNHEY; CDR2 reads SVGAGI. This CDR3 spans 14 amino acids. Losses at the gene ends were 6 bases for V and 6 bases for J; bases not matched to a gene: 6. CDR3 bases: TGTGCCAGCAGGGGACAGGGAAAGGGTCAGCCCCAGCATTTT. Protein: CASRGQGKGQPQHF.

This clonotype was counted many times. CDR3 in DNA: TGCAGTGCTAGAGCCGGACAGGGGACATACGAGCAGTACTTC. Translated: CSARAGQGTYEQYF. This rearrangement joins TRBV20-1 to TRBJ2-7; TRBD1 matches at 9 bases. Germline CDR1 reads DFQATT; CDR2 reads SNEGSKA (reference sequence). The CDR3 totals 14 residues. The V gene end was trimmed by 1 base and the J gene end by 4 bases; junction bases not matched to a gene: 5.

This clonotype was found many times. The chain's CDR3 is CASSGSGRTTDTQYF. In nucleotides, the CDR3 is TGTGCCAGCAGCGGTAGCGGGAGGACCACAGATACGCAGTATTTT. The chain combines TRBV3-1 with TRBJ2-3; TRBD2 agrees at 10 bases. CDR1 and CDR2 from the germline V gene are LGHDT and YNNKEL (reference sequence). The J segment lost 2 bases and the V segment lost 5 bases, leaving 4 bases of the junction unmatched. The CDR3 length is 15 residues.

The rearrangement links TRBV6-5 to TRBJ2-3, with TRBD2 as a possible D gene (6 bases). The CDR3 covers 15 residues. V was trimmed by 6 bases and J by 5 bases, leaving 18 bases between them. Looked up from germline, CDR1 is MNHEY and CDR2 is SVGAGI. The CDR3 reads CASSPGTAGRDTQYF. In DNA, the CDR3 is TGTGCCAGCAGCCCCGGCACGGCGGGACGAGATACGCAGTATTTT.

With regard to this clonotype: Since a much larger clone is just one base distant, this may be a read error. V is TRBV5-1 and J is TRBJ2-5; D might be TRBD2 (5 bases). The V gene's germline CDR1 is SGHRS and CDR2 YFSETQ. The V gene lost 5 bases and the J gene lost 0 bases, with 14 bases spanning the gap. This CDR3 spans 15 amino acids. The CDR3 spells CASSGSERDQETQYF. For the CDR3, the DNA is TGCGCCAGCAGTGGTAGCGAGAGAGACCAAGAGACCCAGTACTTC.

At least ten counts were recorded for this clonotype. The CDR3 region has the DNA TGTGCCAGCAGCCGGGGACTAGCGGACACAGATACGCAGTATTTT. Amino acids: CASSRGLADTDTQYF. V and J are TRBV12-3 or TRBV12-4 and TRBJ2-3; 11 nucleotides match TRBD2. Trimming took 6 bases from V and 2 from J; bases not matched to a gene: 4. This CDR3 contains 15 residues.

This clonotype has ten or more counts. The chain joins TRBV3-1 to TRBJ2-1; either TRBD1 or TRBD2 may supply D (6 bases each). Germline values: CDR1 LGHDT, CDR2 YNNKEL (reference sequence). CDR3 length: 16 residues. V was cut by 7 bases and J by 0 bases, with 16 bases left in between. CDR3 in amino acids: CASTRRGADSYNEQFF. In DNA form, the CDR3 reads TGTGCCAGCACCCGAAGGGGGGCAGACTCCTACAATGAGCAGTTCTTC.

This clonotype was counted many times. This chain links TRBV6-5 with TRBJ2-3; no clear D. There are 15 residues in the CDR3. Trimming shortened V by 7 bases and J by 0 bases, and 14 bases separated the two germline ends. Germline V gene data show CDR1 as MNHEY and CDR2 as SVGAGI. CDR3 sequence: CASIKTITSTDTQYF. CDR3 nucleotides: TGTGCCAGCATAAAGACGATAACTAGCACAGATACGCAGTATTTT.

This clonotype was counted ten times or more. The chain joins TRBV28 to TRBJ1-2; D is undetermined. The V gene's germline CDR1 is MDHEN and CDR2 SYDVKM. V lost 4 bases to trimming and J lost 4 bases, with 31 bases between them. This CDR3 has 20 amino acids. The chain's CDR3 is CASSSEGFAGRGIFGYGYTF. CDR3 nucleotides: TGTGCCAGCAGTTCGGAAGGGTTTGCAGGACGGGGAATTTTCGGCTATGGCTACACCTTC.

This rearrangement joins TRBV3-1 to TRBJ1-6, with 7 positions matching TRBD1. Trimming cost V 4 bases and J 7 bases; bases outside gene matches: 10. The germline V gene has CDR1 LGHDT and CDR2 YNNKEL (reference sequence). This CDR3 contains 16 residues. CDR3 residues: CASSLRPTGQNSPLHF. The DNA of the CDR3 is TGTGCCAGCAGCCTCCGCCCGACAGGGCAAAATTCACCCCTCCACTTT. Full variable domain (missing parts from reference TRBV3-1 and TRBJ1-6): DTAVSQTPKYLVTQMGNDKSIKCEQNLGHDTMYWYKQDSKKFLKIMFSYNNKELIINETVPNRFSPKSPDKAHLNLHINSLELGDSAVYFCASSLRPTGQNSPLHFGNGTRLTVT.

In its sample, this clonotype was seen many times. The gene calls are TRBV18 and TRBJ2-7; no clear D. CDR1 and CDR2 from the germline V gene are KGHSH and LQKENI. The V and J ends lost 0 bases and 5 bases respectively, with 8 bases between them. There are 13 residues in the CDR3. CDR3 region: CASSPPSKDEQYV. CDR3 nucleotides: TGTGCCAGCTCACCACCTTCAAAGGACGAGCAGTACGTC.

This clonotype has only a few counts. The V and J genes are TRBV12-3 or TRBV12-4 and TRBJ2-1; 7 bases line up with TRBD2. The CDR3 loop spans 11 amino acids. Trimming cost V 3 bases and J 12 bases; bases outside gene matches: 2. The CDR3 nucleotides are TGTGCCAGCAGTTTCGGCGGGGGGCAGTTCTTC. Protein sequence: CASSFGGGQFF.

In DNA, the CDR3 is TGTGCCAGCAGTTTCCTCCAGGGCGGCGAGACCCAGTACTTC. This encodes CASSFLQGGETQYF. V usage is TRBV27 and J usage is TRBJ2-5; the D gene is possibly TRBD1 (5 bases). This CDR3 comprises 14 residues. Trimming left V 3 bases short and J 5 bases short, with 13 bases between. The germline CDR1 and CDR2 sequences are MNHEY and SMNVEV (reference sequence).

CDR3 coding DNA: TGTGCCAGCAGCCAATCCACTAGCGGGAGCAATGAGCAGTTCTTC. This encodes CASSQSTSGSNEQFF. The rearrangement links TRBV3-1 to TRBJ2-1; 11 positions agree with TRBD2. Trimming removed 2 bases from V and 6 bases from J; junction bases left unmatched: 3. CDR1 and CDR2 from the germline V gene are LGHDT and YNNKEL (reference sequence). The CDR3 is made up of 15 amino acids.

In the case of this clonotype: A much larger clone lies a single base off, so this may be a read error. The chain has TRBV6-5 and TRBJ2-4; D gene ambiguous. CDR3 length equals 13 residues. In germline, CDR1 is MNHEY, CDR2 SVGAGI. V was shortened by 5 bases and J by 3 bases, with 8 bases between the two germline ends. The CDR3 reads CASSAGDKNIQYF. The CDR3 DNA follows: TGTGCCAGCAGTGCAGGCGACAAAAACATTCAGTACTTC.

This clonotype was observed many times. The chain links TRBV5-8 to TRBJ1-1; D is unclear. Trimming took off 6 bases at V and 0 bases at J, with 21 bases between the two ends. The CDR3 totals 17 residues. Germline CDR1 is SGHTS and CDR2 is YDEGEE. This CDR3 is CASIKGRGSPMNTEAFF. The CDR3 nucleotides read TGTGCCAGCATCAAAGGACGGGGTTCGCCCATGAACACTGAAGCTTTCTTT.

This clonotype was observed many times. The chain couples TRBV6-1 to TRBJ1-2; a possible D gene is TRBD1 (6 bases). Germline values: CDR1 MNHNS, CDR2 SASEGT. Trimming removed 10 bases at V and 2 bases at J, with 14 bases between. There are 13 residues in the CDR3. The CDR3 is CATHRTGNYGYTF. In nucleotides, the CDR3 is TGTGCCACCCATCGCACAGGGAACTATGGCTACACCTTC.

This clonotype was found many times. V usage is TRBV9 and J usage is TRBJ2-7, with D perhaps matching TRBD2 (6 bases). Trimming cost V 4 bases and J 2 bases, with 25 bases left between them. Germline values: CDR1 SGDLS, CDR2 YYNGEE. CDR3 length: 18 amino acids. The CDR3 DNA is TGTGCCAGCAGCCCCCCCCGAAGGGCTAGCGAGCGGGCCTACGAGCAGTACTTC. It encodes CASSPPRRASERAYEQYF.

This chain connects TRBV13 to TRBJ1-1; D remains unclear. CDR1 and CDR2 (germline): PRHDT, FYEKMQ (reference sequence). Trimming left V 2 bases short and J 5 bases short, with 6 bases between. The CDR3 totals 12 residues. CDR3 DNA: TGTGCCAGCAGCTTACGAGGGACTGAAGCTTTCTTT. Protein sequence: CASSLRGTEAFF.

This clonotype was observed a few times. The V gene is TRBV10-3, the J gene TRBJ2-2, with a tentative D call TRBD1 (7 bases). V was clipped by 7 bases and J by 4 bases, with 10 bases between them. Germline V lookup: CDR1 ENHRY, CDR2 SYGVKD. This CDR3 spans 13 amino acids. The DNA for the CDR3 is TGTGCCATCAACAGGGGAGGCACCGGGGAGCTGTTTTTT. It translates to CAINRGGTGELFF.

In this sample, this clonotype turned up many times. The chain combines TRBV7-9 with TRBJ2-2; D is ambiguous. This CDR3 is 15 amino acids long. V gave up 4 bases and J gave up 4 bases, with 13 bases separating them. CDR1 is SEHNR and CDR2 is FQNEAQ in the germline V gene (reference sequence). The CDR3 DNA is TGTGCCAGCAGCTATCTGGCCAGAACCACCGGGGAGCTGTTTTTT. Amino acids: CASSYLARTTGELFF.

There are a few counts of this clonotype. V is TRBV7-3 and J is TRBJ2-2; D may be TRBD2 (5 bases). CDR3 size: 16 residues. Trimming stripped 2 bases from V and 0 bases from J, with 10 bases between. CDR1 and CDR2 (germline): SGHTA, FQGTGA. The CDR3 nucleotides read TGTGCCAGCAGCTTACTATCCGGGGCGAACACCGGGGAGCTGTTTTTT. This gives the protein CASSLLSGANTGELFF.